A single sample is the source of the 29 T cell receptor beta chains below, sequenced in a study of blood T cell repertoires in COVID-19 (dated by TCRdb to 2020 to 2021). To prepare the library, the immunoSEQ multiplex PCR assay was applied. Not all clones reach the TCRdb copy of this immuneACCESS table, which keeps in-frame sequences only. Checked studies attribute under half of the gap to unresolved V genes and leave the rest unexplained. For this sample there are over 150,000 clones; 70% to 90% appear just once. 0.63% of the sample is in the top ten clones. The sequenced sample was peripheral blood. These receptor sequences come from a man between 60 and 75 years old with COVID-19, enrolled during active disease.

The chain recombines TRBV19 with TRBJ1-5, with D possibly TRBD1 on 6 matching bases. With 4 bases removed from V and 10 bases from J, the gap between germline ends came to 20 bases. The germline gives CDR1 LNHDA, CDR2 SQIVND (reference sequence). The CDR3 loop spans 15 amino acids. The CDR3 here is CASSTTWTAWYPQHF. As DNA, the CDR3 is TGTGCCAGTAGTACTACCTGGACAGCCTGGTACCCCCAGCATTTT.

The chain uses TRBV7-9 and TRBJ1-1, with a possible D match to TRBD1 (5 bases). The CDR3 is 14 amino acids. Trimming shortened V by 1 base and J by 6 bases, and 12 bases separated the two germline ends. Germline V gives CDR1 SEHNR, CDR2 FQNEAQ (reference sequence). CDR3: CASSLGGLSPEAFF. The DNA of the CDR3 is TGTGCCAGCAGCTTAGGGGGCCTTAGCCCTGAAGCTTTCTTT.

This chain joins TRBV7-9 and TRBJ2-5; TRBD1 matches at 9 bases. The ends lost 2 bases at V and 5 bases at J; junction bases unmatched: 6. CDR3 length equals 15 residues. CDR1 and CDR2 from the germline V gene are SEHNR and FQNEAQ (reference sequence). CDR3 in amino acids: CASSLWDRVAETQYF. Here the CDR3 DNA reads TGTGCCAGCAGCTTATGGGACAGGGTCGCGGAGACCCAGTACTTC. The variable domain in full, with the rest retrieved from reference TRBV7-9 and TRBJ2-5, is DTGVSQNPRHKITKRGQNVTFRCDPISEHNRLYWYRQTLGQGPEFLTYFQNEAQLEKSRLLSDRFSAERPKGSFSTLEIQRTEQGDSAMYLCASSLWDRVAETQYFGPGTRLLVL.

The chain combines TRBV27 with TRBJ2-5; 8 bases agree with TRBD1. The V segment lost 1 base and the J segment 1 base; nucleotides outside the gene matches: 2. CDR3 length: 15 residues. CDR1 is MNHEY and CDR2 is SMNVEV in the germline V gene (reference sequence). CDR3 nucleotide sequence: TGTGCCAGCAGTTTATTGGGGACAGGCCAAGAGACCCAGTACTTC. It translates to CASSLLGTGQETQYF.

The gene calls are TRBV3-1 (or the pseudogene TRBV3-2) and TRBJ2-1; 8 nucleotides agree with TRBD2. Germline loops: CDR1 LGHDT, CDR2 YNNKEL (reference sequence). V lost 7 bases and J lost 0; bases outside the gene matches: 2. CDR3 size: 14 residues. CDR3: CASKTSGSYNEQFF. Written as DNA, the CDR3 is TGTGCCAGCAAAACTAGCGGCTCCTACAATGAGCAGTTCTTC.

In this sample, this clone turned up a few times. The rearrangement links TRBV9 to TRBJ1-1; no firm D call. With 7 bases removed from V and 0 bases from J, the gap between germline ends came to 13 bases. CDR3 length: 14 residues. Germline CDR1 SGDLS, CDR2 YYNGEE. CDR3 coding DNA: TGTGCCAGCTCTGAGGGCAAATTGAACACTGAAGCTTTCTTT. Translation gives CASSEGKLNTEAFF.

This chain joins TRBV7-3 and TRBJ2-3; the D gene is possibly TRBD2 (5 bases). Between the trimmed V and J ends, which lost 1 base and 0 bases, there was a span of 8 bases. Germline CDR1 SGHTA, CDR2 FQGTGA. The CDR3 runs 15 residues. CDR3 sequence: CASSLSGPSTDTQYF. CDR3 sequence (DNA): TGTGCCAGCAGCTTAAGCGGGCCAAGCACAGATACGCAGTATTTT.

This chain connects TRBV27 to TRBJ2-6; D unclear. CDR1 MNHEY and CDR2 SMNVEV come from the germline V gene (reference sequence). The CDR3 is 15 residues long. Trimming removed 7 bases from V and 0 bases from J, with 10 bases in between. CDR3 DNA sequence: TGTGCCAGCAAGGTCAGGAACTCTGGGGCCAACGTCCTGACTTTC. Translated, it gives CASKVRNSGANVLTF. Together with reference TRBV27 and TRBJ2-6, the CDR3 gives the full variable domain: EAQVTQNPRYLITVTGKKLTVTCSQNMNHEYMSWYRQDPGLGLRQIYYSMNVEVTDKGDVPEGYKVSRKEKRNFPLILESPSPNQTSLYFCASKVRNSGANVLTFGAGSRLTVL.

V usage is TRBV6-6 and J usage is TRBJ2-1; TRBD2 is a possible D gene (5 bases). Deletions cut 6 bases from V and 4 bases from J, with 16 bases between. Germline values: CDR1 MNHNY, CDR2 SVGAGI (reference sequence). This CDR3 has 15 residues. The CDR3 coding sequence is TGTGCCAGCAGCCCCCTAGCTAGTACGTACAATGAGCAGTTCTTC. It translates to CASSPLASTYNEQFF.

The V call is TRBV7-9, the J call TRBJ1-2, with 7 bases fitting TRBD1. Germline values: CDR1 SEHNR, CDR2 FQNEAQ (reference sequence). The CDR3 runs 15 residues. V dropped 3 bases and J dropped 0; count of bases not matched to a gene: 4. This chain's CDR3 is CASSFTGATNYGYTF. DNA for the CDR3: TGTGCCAGCAGCTTTACAGGGGCAACTAACTATGGCTACACCTTC.

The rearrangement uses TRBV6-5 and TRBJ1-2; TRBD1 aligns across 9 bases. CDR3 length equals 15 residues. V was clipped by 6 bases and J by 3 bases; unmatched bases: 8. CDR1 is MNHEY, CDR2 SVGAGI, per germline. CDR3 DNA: TGTGCCAGCAGAGCGGACAGGGGAAACTACTATGGCTACACCTTC. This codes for CASRADRGNYYGYTF.

The DNA of the CDR3 is TGTGCTAGTGGTTTGTTTCCAGCGGGGGGGGCAGATACGCAGTATTTT. This sequence encodes CASGLFPAGGADTQYF. The chain has TRBV12-5 and TRBJ2-3; 10 nucleotides align to TRBD2. The CDR3 covers 16 residues. The J segment lost 4 bases and the V segment lost 2 bases, leaving 6 bases of the junction unmatched. Germline V gene data show CDR1 as LGHNT and CDR2 as FRNRAP.

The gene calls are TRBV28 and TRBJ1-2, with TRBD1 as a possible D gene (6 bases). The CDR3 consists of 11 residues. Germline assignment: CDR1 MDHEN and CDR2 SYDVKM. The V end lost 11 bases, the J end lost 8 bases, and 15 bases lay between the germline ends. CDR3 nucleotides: TGTGCCCTACAGGGCCTTGGGGGCTACACCTTC. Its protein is CALQGLGGYTF.

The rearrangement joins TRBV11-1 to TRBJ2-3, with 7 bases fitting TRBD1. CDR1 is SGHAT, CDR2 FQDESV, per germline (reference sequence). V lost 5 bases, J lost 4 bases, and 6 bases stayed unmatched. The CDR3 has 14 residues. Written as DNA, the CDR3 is TGTGCCAGCAGCCAACAGGGGTTACCAGATACGCAGTATTTT. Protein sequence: CASSQQGLPDTQYF. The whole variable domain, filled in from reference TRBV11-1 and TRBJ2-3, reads EAEVAQSPRYKITEKSQAVAFWCDPISGHATLYWYRQILGQGPELLVQFQDESVVDDSQLPKDRFSAERLKGVDSTLKIQPAELGDSAMYLCASSQQGLPDTQYFGPGTRLTVL.

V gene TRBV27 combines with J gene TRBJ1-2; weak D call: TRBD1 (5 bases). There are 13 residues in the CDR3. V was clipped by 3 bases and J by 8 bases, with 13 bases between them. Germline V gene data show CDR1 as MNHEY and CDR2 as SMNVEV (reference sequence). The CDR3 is CASSLNRMGGYTF. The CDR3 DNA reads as TGTGCCAGCAGTTTGAACAGGATGGGCGGCTACACCTTC.

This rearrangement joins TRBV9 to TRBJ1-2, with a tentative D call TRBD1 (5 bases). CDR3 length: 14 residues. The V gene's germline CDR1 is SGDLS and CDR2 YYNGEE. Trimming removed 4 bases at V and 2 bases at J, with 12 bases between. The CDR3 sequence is CASSPLDRNYGYTF. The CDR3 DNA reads TGTGCCAGCAGCCCACTCGACAGAAACTATGGCTACACCTTC.

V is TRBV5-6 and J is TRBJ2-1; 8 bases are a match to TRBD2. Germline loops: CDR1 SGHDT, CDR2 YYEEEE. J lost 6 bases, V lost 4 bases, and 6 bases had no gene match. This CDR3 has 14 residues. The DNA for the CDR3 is TGTGCCAGCAGCCTTGGCGGGGGGAGCAATGAGCAGTTCTTC. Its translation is CASSLGGGSNEQFF.

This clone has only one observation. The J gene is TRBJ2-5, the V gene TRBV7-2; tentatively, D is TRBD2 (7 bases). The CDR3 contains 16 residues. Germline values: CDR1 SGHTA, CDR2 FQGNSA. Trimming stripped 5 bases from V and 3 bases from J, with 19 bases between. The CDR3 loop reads CASSPIRGAGEETQYF. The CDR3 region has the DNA TGTGCCAGCAGCCCCATCCGGGGGGCGGGGGAAGAGACCCAGTACTTC.

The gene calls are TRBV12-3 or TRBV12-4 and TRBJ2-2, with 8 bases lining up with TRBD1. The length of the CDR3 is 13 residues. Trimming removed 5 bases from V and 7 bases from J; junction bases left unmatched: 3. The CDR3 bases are TGTGCCAGCAGTCCAGGGGGCGGCGGGGAGCTGTTTTTT. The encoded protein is CASSPGGGGELFF.

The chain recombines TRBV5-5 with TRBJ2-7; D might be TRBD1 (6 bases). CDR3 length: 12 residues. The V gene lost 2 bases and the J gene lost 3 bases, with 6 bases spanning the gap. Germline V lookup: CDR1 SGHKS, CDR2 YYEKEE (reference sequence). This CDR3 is CASSLQGYEQYF. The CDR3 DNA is TGTGCCAGCAGCTTACAGGGCTACGAGCAGTACTTC.

CDR3 protein: CASSPPRTNNSPLHF. As DNA, the CDR3 is TGTGCCAGCTCACCGCCTAGAACCAATAATTCACCCCTCCACTTT. The V call is TRBV18, the J call TRBJ1-6; D remains unclear. V was cut by 3 bases and J by 5 bases, with 11 bases left in between. The germline V gene has CDR1 KGHSH and CDR2 LQKENI. This CDR3 is 15 amino acids long.

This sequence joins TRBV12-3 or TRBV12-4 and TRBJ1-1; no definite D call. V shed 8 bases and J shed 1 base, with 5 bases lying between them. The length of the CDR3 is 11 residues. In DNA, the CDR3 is TGTGCCAGCCTAGGGAACACTGAAGCTTTCTTT. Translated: CASLGNTEAFF.

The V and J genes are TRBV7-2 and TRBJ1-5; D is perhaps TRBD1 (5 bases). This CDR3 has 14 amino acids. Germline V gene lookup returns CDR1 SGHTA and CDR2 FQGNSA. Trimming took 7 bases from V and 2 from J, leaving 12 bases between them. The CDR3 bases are TGTGCCAGCACCCCAGGGAGGGGCAATCAGCCCCAGCATTTT. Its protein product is CASTPGRGNQPQHF.

CDR3 residues: CASSQASGSGHEQFF. In DNA form, the CDR3 reads TGTGCCAGCAGCCAAGCCAGCGGGAGTGGGCATGAGCAGTTCTTC. The chain is built from TRBV3-1 (or the pseudogene TRBV3-2) and TRBJ2-1; 8 positions agree with TRBD2. CDR1 and CDR2 from the germline V gene are LGHDT and YNNKEL (reference sequence). The CDR3 runs 15 residues. J lost 8 bases, V lost 1 base, and 7 bases had no gene match.

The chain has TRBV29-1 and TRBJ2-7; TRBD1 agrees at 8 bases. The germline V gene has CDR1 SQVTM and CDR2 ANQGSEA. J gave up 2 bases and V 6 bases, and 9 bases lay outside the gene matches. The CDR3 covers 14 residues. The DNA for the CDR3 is TGCAGCGTCGCAGGGACAGGAGAAACCTACGAGCAGTACTTC. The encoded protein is CSVAGTGETYEQYF.

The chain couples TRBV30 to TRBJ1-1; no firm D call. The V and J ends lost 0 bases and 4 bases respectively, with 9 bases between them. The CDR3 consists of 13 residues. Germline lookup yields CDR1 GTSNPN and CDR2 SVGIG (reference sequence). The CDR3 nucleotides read TGTGCCTGGAGTGTATACCAGGCCACTGAAGCTTTCTTT. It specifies CAWSVYQATEAFF. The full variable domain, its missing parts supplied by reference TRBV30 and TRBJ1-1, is SQTIHQWPATLVQPVGSPLSLECTVEGTSNPNLYWYRQAAGRGLQLLFYSVGIGQISSEVPQNLSASRPQDRQFILSSKKLLLSDSGFYLCAWSVYQATEAFFGQGTRLTVV.

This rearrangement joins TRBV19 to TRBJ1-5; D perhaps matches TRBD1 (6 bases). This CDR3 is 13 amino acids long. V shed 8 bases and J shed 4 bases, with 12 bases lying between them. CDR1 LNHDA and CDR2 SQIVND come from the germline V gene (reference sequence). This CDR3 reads CASSTGWNQPQHF. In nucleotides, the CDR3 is TGTGCCAGTTCCACAGGGTGGAATCAGCCCCAGCATTTT.

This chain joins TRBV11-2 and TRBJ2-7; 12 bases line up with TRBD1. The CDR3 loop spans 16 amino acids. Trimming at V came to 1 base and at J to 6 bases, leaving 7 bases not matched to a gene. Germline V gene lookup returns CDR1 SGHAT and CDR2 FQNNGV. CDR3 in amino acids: CASSLAPGTGGPEQYF. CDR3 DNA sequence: TGTGCCAGCAGCTTAGCCCCCGGGACAGGGGGCCCCGAGCAGTACTTC. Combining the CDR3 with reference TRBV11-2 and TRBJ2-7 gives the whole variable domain EAGVAQSPRYKIIEKRQSVAFWCNPISGHATLYWYQQILGQGPKLLIQFQNNGVVDDSQLPKDRFSAERLKGVDSTLKIQPAKLEDSAVYLCASSLAPGTGGPEQYFGPGTRLTVT.

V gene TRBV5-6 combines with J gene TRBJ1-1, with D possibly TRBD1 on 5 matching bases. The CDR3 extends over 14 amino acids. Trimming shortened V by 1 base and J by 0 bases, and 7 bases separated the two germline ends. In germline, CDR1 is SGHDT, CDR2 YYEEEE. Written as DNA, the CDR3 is TGTGCCAGCAGCTTGCAGGGTATGAACACTGAAGCTTTCTTT. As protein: CASSLQGMNTEAFF.